A single TCR beta chain is shown here with its context. The sample originates from a study of blood T cell repertoires in COVID-19. Study summary: Samples taken during acute and convalescent COVID-19 were collected in the United States, Italy and Spain.

Profiled with immunoSEQ multiplex PCR; TCRdb holds only in-frame clones, not every one. This sample has some 50,000 clones, with under 95% found just once. Germline V gives CDR1 MNHEY, CDR2 SMNVEV (reference sequence). The CDR3 length is 14 residues. V lost 8 bases and J lost 11; bases outside the gene matches: 15. Specimen: peripheral blood. This receptor was obtained from a man between 65 and 85 years old with active COVID-19. The chain links TRBV27 to TRBJ2-3; 8 bases are shared with TRBD2. CDR3 nucleotide sequence: TGTGCCAGCCGTCCGGGGACTAGTGGGGCGAAGCAGTATTTT. It specifies CASRPGTSGAKQYF.